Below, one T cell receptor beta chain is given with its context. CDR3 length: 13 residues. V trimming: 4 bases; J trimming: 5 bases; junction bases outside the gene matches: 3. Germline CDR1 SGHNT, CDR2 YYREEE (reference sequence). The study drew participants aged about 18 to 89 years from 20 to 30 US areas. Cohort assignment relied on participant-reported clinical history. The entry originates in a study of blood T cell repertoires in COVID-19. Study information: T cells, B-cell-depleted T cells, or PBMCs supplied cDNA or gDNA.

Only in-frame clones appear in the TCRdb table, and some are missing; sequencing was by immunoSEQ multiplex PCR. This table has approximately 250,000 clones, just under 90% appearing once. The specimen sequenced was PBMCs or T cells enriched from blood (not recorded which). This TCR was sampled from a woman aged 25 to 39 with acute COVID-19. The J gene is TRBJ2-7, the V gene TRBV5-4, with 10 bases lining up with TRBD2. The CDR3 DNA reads TGTGCCAGCAGCAGCGGGGGGGGAGACGAGCAGTACTTC. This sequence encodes CASSSGGGDEQYF.